The 14 T cell receptor beta chains given below trace back to one sample, sequenced in a study of CD8 T cells in ankylosing spondylitis. These TCRs' antigens remain unknown. Study-level findings and limits: The study identified a TCR beta motif of about eight highly homologous variants that appeared characteristic of ankylosing spondylitis blood.

TCRdb reprocessed the 5' RACE reads with MiXCR, giving one entry per CDR3 protein. The sample contains fewer than 550,000 distinct CDR3 sequences, roughly 5.2% of which appear only once. Sequencing was carried out using blood, either unsorted or a sorted T cell fraction (not recorded which). The receptors come from a male donor with ankylosing spondylitis.

The chain joins TRBV5-5 to TRBJ2-5; D not certain. Trimming stripped 0 bases from V and 2 bases from J, with 8 bases between. The CDR3 length is 14 residues. Per the germline V gene, CDR1 is SGHKS and CDR2 is YYEKEE (reference sequence). CDR3 in DNA: TGTGCCAGCAGCTTGGACCCAGCTCAAGAGACCCAGTACTTC. Translation: CASSLDPAQETQYF.

This clonotype was seen at least ten times. The J gene is TRBJ1-3, the V gene TRBV6-1; D unresolved. The CDR3 covers 14 residues. Trimming stripped 4 bases from V and 1 base from J, with 8 bases between. Germline CDR1 is MNHNS and CDR2 is SASEGT. This chain's CDR3 is CASSAGSSGNTIYF. In nucleotides, the CDR3 is TGTGCCAGCAGTGCGGGTTCGTCTGGAAACACCATATATTTT.

At least ten counts were recorded for this clonotype. This CDR3 is CAISYREANYGYTF. CDR3 DNA sequence: TGTGCCATCAGCTACAGGGAAGCTAACTATGGCTACACCTTC. The J gene is TRBJ1-2, the V gene TRBV10-3; TRBD1 is a possible D gene (6 bases). The germline V gene encodes CDR1 ENHRY and CDR2 SYGVKD. CDR3 size: 14 residues. V shed 6 bases and J shed 0 bases, with 11 bases lying between them.

This clonotype was detected ten times or more. This chain joins TRBV7-2 and TRBJ2-3; 7 nucleotides match TRBD1. Trimming took 1 base from V and 3 from J; bases not matched to a gene: 7. Germline lookup yields CDR1 SGHTA and CDR2 FQGNSA. The length of the CDR3 is 16 residues. This CDR3 reads CASSLGRTGRTDTQYF. For the CDR3, the DNA is TGTGCCAGCAGCTTAGGTAGGACAGGAAGAACAGATACGCAGTATTTT.

Many counts were recorded for this clonotype. This chain links TRBV4-3 with TRBJ1-1; 7 bases align to TRBD1. CDR3 length: 17 amino acids. CDR1 and CDR2 from the germline V gene are LGHNA and YSLEER. The junction had 14 bases not matched to a gene; V was cut back by 1 base and J by 6 bases. The CDR3, as DNA: TGCGCCAGCAGCCAAGGCCTCGGACAACAGGGGAGTGCTGAAGCTTTCTTT. Translating it yields CASSQGLGQQGSAEAFF.

This clonotype was observed a handful of times. The chain couples TRBV6-5 to TRBJ1-4; D call uncertain. V lost 0 bases and J lost 2, with 7 bases in between. This CDR3 region has 15 residues. Germline-derived CDR1 and CDR2 are MNHEY and SVGAGI. The CDR3 region is CASSYSSRTNEKLFF. The CDR3 coding sequence is TGTGCCAGCAGTTACTCGAGCAGGACTAATGAAAAACTGTTTTTT.

This clonotype occurred many times. V gene TRBV11-1 combines with J gene TRBJ2-1, with no clear D. The CDR3 runs 14 residues. CDR1 and CDR2 from the germline V gene are SGHAT and FQDESV (reference sequence). The V end was cut by 1 base, the J end by 4 bases, with 8 bases between. CDR3 sequence (DNA): TGTGCCAGCAGCTTAGTAGTGGGTTACAATGAGCAGTTCTTC. This gives the protein CASSLVVGYNEQFF. The full variable domain, completed using reference TRBV11-1 and TRBJ2-1, is EAEVAQSPRYKITEKSQAVAFWCDPISGHATLYWYRQILGQGPELLVQFQDESVVDDSQLPKDRFSAERLKGVDSTLKIQPAELGDSAMYLCASSLVVGYNEQFFGPGTRLTVL.

This clonotype appeared many times. This chain uses TRBV20-1 with TRBJ1-5, with TRBD1 identical over 8 bases. This CDR3 has 13 residues. The germline V gene encodes CDR1 DFQATT and CDR2 SNEGSKA (reference sequence). J was trimmed by 5 bases and V by 1 base; bases with no gene match: 1. In DNA form, the CDR3 reads TGCAGTGCTAGAGCGACAGGGGATCAGCCCCAGCATTTT. It translates to CSARATGDQPQHF.

This clonotype appeared many times. The chain couples TRBV7-2 to TRBJ2-5; perhaps TRBD2 as D (5 bases). Deletions cut 2 bases from V and 5 bases from J, with 9 bases between. The CDR3 contains 13 residues. Germline CDR1 SGHTA, CDR2 FQGNSA. The CDR3 DNA is TGTGCCAGCAGCTTACAGCGGAAGGAGACCCAGTACTTC. Residues: CASSLQRKETQYF.

This clonotype was seen repeatedly, ten times or more. This sequence joins TRBV5-1 and TRBJ2-3, with 7 bases that match TRBD1. The CDR3 totals 14 residues. V lost 2 bases to trimming and J lost 1 base; unmatched junction nucleotides: 1. Germline values: CDR1 SGHRS, CDR2 YFSETQ. The DNA of the CDR3 is TGCGCCAGCAGCTTCACAGGGGGCACAGATACGCAGTATTTT. Translation: CASSFTGGTDTQYF.

This clonotype has a count of ten or more. V gene TRBV5-6 combines with J gene TRBJ2-3; D gene ambiguous. Germline loops: CDR1 SGHDT, CDR2 YYEEEE. V was trimmed by 0 bases and J by 1 base, leaving 6 bases between them. The CDR3 covers 14 residues. CDR3 in amino acids: CASSLGRRTDTQYF. CDR3 sequence (DNA): TGTGCCAGCAGCTTGGGACGGCGCACAGATACGCAGTATTTT.

This clonotype was seen at least ten times. V is TRBV6-2 or TRBV6-3 and J is TRBJ2-1, with TRBD2 matching over 13 bases. J lost 8 bases, V lost 5 bases, and 6 bases had no gene match. Germline CDR1 is MNHEY and CDR2 is SVGEGT. CDR3 length equals 15 residues. DNA of the CDR3: TGTGCCAGCAGTCTACTAGCGGGGGGGCTCTATGAGCAGTTCTTC. Translated, it gives CASSLLAGGLYEQFF.

This clonotype was recorded at least ten times. The chain recombines TRBV6-1 with TRBJ1-1; D ambiguous. The CDR3 runs to 15 residues. V gave up 4 bases and J gave up 3 bases, with 15 bases separating them. CDR1 is MNHNS and CDR2 is SASEGT in the germline V gene. CDR3 in amino acids: CASSGQRAGDTEAFF. The CDR3 DNA reads TGTGCCAGCAGTGGGCAAAGGGCTGGGGACACTGAAGCTTTCTTT.

This clonotype was counted ten times or more. The rearrangement uses TRBV5-6 and TRBJ1-6; D call uncertain. The germline CDR1 and CDR2 sequences are SGHDT and YYEEEE. V was shortened by 0 bases and J by 6 bases, with 10 bases between the two germline ends. CDR3 length: 15 residues. As DNA, the CDR3 is TGTGCCAGCAGCTTGGCGGCAGGAGGTAATTCACCCCTCCACTTT. This translates into CASSLAAGGNSPLHF.